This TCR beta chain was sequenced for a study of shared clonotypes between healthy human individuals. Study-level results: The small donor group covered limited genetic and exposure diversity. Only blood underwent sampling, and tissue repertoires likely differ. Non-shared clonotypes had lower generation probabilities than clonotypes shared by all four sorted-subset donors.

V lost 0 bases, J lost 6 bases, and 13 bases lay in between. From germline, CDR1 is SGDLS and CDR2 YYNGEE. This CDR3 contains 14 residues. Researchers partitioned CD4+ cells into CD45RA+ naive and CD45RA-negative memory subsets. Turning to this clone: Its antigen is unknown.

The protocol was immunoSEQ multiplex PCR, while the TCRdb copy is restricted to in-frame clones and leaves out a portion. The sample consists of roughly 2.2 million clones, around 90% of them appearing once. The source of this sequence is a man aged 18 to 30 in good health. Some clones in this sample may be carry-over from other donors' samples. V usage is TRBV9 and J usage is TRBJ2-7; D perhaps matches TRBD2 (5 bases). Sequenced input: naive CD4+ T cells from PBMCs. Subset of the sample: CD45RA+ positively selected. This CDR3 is CASSVDPLAGEQYF. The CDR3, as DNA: TGTGCCAGCAGCGTAGATCCCCTAGCTGGCGAGCAGTACTTC.